These 24 T cell receptor beta chains originate from one sample sequenced in a study of Graves' ophthalmopathy and Graves' hyperthyroidism. Amplification from RNA transcripts yielded the TCR beta CDR3 regions. Second-round multiplex PCR came after first-round RT-PCR with HTBI primers. MiXCR, applied by TCRdb to the multiplex PCR reads, yields one record per CDR3 protein. This sample has 620,000 or so distinct CDR3 sequences; 20% to 25% occur once, and the top ten carry approximately 7.7%. Specimen: peripheral blood. Receptors were obtained from a woman between 18 and 29 years old with stable Graves' hyperthyroidism. Some clones in this sample may be carry-over from other donors' samples.

This chain connects TRBV29-1 to TRBJ2-7; the D call may be TRBD1 or TRBD2 (7 bases each). The CDR3 sequence is 12 residues long. Germline V gene lookup returns CDR1 SQVTM and CDR2 ANQGSEA. Trimming shortened V by 7 bases and J by 6 bases, and 16 bases separated the two germline ends. The CDR3 coding sequence is TGCAGCGCGAGCGGGACAGCCGGCGAGCAGTACTTC. This translates into CSASGTAGEQYF.

The V gene is TRBV28, the J gene TRBJ2-2, with D tentatively TRBD1 (7 bases). Germline values: CDR1 MDHEN, CDR2 SYDVKM. CDR3 size: 15 residues. Trimming took off 6 bases at V and 9 bases at J, with 20 bases between the two ends. CDR3: CASSPGGLRPRELFF. The CDR3 nucleotides are TGTGCCAGCAGCCCAGGGGGACTCCGACCCCGGGAGCTGTTTTTT.

This clonotype was recorded once. The chain joins TRBV12-3 or TRBV12-4 to TRBJ1-2, with D possibly being TRBD1 (5 bases). This CDR3 region has 13 residues. Trimming removed 3 bases from V and 8 bases from J, with 13 bases in between. The CDR3 protein is CASSFNPGLGYTF. The CDR3 DNA reads as TGTGCCAGCAGTTTTAACCCGGGGCTGGGCTACACCTTC.

This clonotype has more than one count but fewer than ten. The genes are TRBV30 and TRBJ2-6, with D tentatively TRBD2 (6 bases). The CDR3 has 16 residues. V was cut by 3 bases and J by 0 bases, with 12 bases left in between. The germline V gene encodes CDR1 GTSNPN and CDR2 SVGIG (reference sequence). The CDR3 sequence is CAWSRDFSSGANVLTF. The DNA of the CDR3 is TGTGCCTGGAGCCGGGACTTCAGCTCTGGGGCCAACGTCCTGACTTTC.

This clonotype was seen only a few times. The rearrangement joins TRBV12-3 or TRBV12-4 to TRBJ1-5, with 10 bases fitting TRBD1. V shed 6 bases and J 6 bases; nucleotides not matched to a gene: 8. CDR3 size: 15 residues. CDR3 amino acids: CASRKGQGISQPQHF. CDR3 bases: TGTGCCAGCAGAAAGGGACAGGGGATATCTCAGCCCCAGCATTTT.

This clonotype was detected many times. CDR3 DNA: TGTGCCACCAGCAGATCCGGGACGGACACCGGGGAGCTGTTTTTT. This sequence encodes CATSRSGTDTGELFF. The rearrangement uses TRBV15 and TRBJ2-2; the D gene could be TRBD1 or TRBD2 (5 bases each). This CDR3 contains 15 residues. Looked up from germline, CDR1 is LNHNV and CDR2 is YYDKDF (reference sequence). Trimming left V 2 bases short and J 3 bases short, with 10 bases between. The variable domain in full, with the rest retrieved from reference TRBV15 and TRBJ2-2, is DAMVIQNPRYQVTQFGKPVTLSCSQTLNHNVMYWYQQKSSQAPKLLFHYYDKDFNNEADTPDNFQSRRPNTSFCFLDIRSPGLGDTAMYLCATSRSGTDTGELFFGEGSRLTVL.

This clonotype was seen many times. The rearrangement links TRBV20-1 to TRBJ1-1, with D maybe TRBD1 (5 bases). This CDR3 has 15 residues. With 1 base removed from V and 1 base from J, the gap between germline ends came to 13 bases. Germline CDR1 and CDR2: DFQATT and SNEGSKA (reference sequence). Here the CDR3 reads CSARGGEAENTEAFF. For the CDR3, the DNA is TGCAGTGCTAGAGGAGGGGAGGCCGAGAACACTGAAGCTTTCTTT.

This clonotype was found many times. This chain joins TRBV7-3 and TRBJ2-5; TRBD1 matches at 9 bases. V was pared by 5 bases and J by 5 bases, with 9 bases of the junction left unmatched. Per germline, CDR1 SGHTA and CDR2 FQGTGA. This CDR3 comprises 15 residues. The CDR3 DNA is TGTGCCAGCAGCAAGTCCCGGGACAGGGCGGAGACCCAGTACTTC. Translation: CASSKSRDRAETQYF.

On this clonotype itself: A much larger clone sits a single nucleotide away, making a read error possible. No conserved phenylalanine or tryptophan is present at the end of the CDR3, so a read error is the likely explanation. Because the CDR3's place on the DNA is in doubt, the DNA is left out and the CDR3 is given as listed by TCRdb. The chain employs TRBV24-1 and TRBJ2-2. Counting both end residues, the CDR3 totals 16 amino acids. The germline gives CDR1 KGHDR, CDR2 SFDVKD. The CDR3 loop is CATSPYGNANTGELVL.

This clonotype has a count of ten or more. V gene TRBV29-1 combines with J gene TRBJ2-4; D call uncertain. The CDR3 extends over 15 amino acids. Trimming removed 6 bases at V and 0 bases at J, with 15 bases between. CDR1 and CDR2 (germline): SQVTM, ANQGSEA. The CDR3 DNA reads TGCAGCGTCCCGGGTGGTAGTATAGCCAAAAACATTCAGTACTTC. Its translation: CSVPGGSIAKNIQYF.

This clonotype appeared many times. The rearrangement links TRBV6-1 to TRBJ2-6; no reliable D call. Trimming left V 10 bases short and J 2 bases short, with 3 bases between. CDR3 length equals 11 residues. Germline V gene data show CDR1 as MNHNS and CDR2 as SASEGT. The CDR3 sequence is CATAGANVLTF. CDR3 nucleotides: TGTGCCACTGCTGGGGCCAACGTCCTGACTTTC.

V gene TRBV6-2 or TRBV6-3 combines with J gene TRBJ1-2; D possibly corresponds to TRBD1 (5 bases). This CDR3 spans 18 amino acids. Trimming shortened V by 0 bases and J by 2 bases, and 19 bases separated the two germline ends. Looked up from germline, CDR1 is MNHEY and CDR2 is SVGEGT. The CDR3 DNA follows: TGTGCCAGCAGTTACTCGTCCGGGGCGGAGGGATGGAACTATGGCTACACCTTC. It translates to CASSYSSGAEGWNYGYTF.

This clonotype has at least ten counts. This chain uses TRBV6-5 with TRBJ1-5; 10 positions match TRBD1. The CDR3 loop spans 16 amino acids. Trimming removed 4 bases from V and 5 bases from J; junction bases left unmatched: 8. Germline V gene sequence: CDR1 MNHEY, CDR2 SVGAGI. This CDR3 is CASSSRDRGYHQPQHF. CDR3 DNA sequence: TGTGCCAGCAGTTCCCGGGACAGGGGCTACCATCAGCCCCAGCATTTT.

This clonotype was observed a few times. One base away lies a much larger clone, so this may be a sequencing read error. The rearrangement links TRBV12-3 or TRBV12-4 to TRBJ1-5, with D maybe TRBD1 (5 bases). V shed 8 bases and J shed 6 bases, with 11 bases lying between them. The CDR3 sequence is 12 residues long. This CDR3 is CASDWGAQPQHF. The CDR3 DNA reads as TGTGCCAGCGACTGGGGCGCTCAGCCCCAGCATTTT.

This clonotype was seen many times. This chain connects TRBV5-1 to TRBJ2-7; D may correspond to TRBD1 or TRBD2 (5 bases each). The CDR3 runs to 13 residues. The germline V gene encodes CDR1 SGHRS and CDR2 YFSETQ. Trimming cost V 4 bases and J 8 bases, with 16 bases left between them. The DNA of the CDR3 is TGCGCCAGCAGCCGGGACCGGGCAAACCAGCAGTACTTC. This gives the protein CASSRDRANQQYF.

V is TRBV11-1 and J is TRBJ2-2; D may be TRBD2 (5 bases). The CDR3 contains 15 residues. Germline V gene data show CDR1 as SGHAT and CDR2 as FQDESV (reference sequence). V was shortened by 5 bases and J by 1 base, with 11 bases between the two germline ends. CDR3 amino acids: CASSKRWENTGELFF. The CDR3 bases are TGTGCCAGCAGCAAGCGGTGGGAGAACACCGGGGAGCTGTTTTTT.

With respect to this clonotype: Germline is not matched at one junction end, which may reflect a read error. This CDR3 reads CASSLTSYDQYF. The DNA for the CDR3 is TGTGCCAGCAGCCTCACCTCCTACGATCAGTACTTC. The chain employs TRBV3-1 and TRBJ2-7; no clear D. The CDR3 runs to 12 residues. Germline assignment: CDR1 LGHDT and CDR2 YNNKEL (reference sequence).

The CDR3 DNA reads TGTGCCTGGAGTGTCCTAGCGAACACCGGGGAGCTGTTTTTT. It codes for CAWSVLANTGELFF. This rearrangement joins TRBV30 to TRBJ2-2; D unclear. The CDR3 has 14 residues. Germline V lookup: CDR1 GTSNPN, CDR2 SVGIG (reference sequence). V lost 0 bases, J lost 0 bases, and 5 bases lay in between. Based on the CDR3 plus reference TRBV30 and TRBJ2-2, the full variable domain is SQTIHQWPATLVQPVGSPLSLECTVEGTSNPNLYWYRQAAGRGLQLLFYSVGIGQISSEVPQNLSASRPQDRQFILSSKKLLLSDSGFYLCAWSVLANTGELFFGEGSRLTVL.

Ten or more counts support this clonotype. This chain uses TRBV6-2 or TRBV6-3 with TRBJ1-1; D not certain. CDR1 MNHEY and CDR2 SVGEGT come from the germline V gene. V was cut by 5 bases and J by 2 bases, with 9 bases left in between. There are 13 residues in the CDR3. CDR3 residues: CASSISLNTEAFF. The CDR3 DNA reads as TGTGCCAGCAGTATCAGCCTAAACACTGAAGCTTTCTTT.

This clonotype was recorded many times. The rearrangement uses TRBV6-1 and TRBJ1-1; a possible D gene is TRBD1 (5 bases). This CDR3 region has 15 residues. Trimming shortened V by 5 bases and J by 4 bases, and 17 bases separated the two germline ends. Germline lookup yields CDR1 MNHNS and CDR2 SASEGT. The CDR3 is CASSREWGAITEAFF. The CDR3 DNA reads as TGTGCCAGCAGTCGGGAATGGGGCGCGATCACTGAAGCTTTCTTT.

This clonotype was seen at least ten times. J is TRBJ1-1 and V is TRBV24-1, with D unclear. In germline, CDR1 is KGHDR, CDR2 SFDVKD. The V gene lost 4 bases and the J gene lost 10 bases, with 15 bases spanning the gap. This CDR3 contains 13 residues. CDR3 nucleotides: TGTGCCACCAGTGACCCGTCAATCAGGAGAGCTTTCTTT. Its translation: CATSDPSIRRAFF.

This clonotype was recorded many times. The chain uses TRBV30 and TRBJ1-1, with a weak D call TRBD1 (6 bases). The CDR3 length is 13 residues. The ends were cut back, 5 bases at V and 0 bases at J, with 10 bases in the middle. CDR1 is GTSNPN, CDR2 SVGIG, per germline (reference sequence). The CDR3 region is CAWDRKLNTEAFF. CDR3 DNA sequence: TGTGCCTGGGACAGGAAGCTGAACACTGAAGCTTTCTTT.

This clonotype was picked up one time. The V gene is TRBV11-2, the J gene TRBJ2-5; D remains ambiguous. Germline V gene lookup returns CDR1 SGHAT and CDR2 FQNNGV. This CDR3 region has 13 residues. V was cut by 2 bases and J by 3 bases, with 7 bases left in between. The CDR3 nucleotides are TGTGCCAGCAGCTTACTTTGGGAAGAGACCCAGTACTTC. Its protein is CASSLLWEETQYF.

This clonotype was observed at least ten times. J is TRBJ2-7 and V is TRBV28; no reliable D call. V lost 2 bases and J 0 bases, leaving 8 bases between the germline ends. The CDR3 runs to 14 residues. CDR1 is MDHEN, CDR2 SYDVKM, per germline. The CDR3 loop reads CASSLIGNSYEQYF. The CDR3 DNA is TGTGCCAGCAGTTTAATAGGGAACTCCTACGAGCAGTACTTC.